The TCR beta chain described here comes from a study of T cell changes during pregnancy in multiple sclerosis. Germline loops: CDR1 KGHSH, CDR2 LQKENI. The V segment lost 3 bases and the J segment 4 bases; nucleotides outside the gene matches: 10. The CDR3 is made up of 16 amino acids. Clones were sequenced by immunoSEQ multiplex PCR, and TCRdb holds only the in-frame ones, with some missing. The sample records 45,000 to 65,000 clones, approximately 91% being singletons. The specimen was CD4+ T cells from peripheral blood mononuclear cells, collected in the third trimester of pregnancy. The chain carries TRBV18 and TRBJ1-2, with 8 positions matching TRBD1. This TCR was sampled from a female donor with multiple sclerosis, enrolled in a pregnancy study. In DNA form, the CDR3 reads TGTGCCAGCTCACCCCTACAGGGGGAACTGGGCTATGGCTACACCTTC. It yields the protein CASSPLQGELGYGYTF.